Sequencing of this T cell receptor beta chain was carried out in a study of blood T cell repertoires in COVID-19 (TCRdb year 2020). A note on the overall study: Samples from collaborators originated in the United States, Italy and Spain and spanned both the acute and convalescent phases of COVID-19. The prospective study material was composed of cDNA or gDNA derived from T cells, B-cell-depleted T cells, or PBMCs. Deeply sampled blood TCRbeta repertoires from subjects exposed to, actively infected with, or recovered from COVID-19 were included in the dataset. The repertoires were released in a freely available public database intended as a resource for research on the immune response to SARS-CoV-2. The samples were drawn from two sources: the first 160 participants of the ongoing ImmuneRACE study, and 1,200 or so subjects contributed by 6 global collaborators. A de-identified subject ID, COVID-19 status, age in years and sex were almost always included in the sample metadata. Where HLA class I and class II types were available, the types were taken from metadata supplied by the sample provider, not from assay-based typing. Findings and caveats that apply to the study as a whole: The amount of clinical and demographic metadata varied by source and participant and was provided uncurated.

There are 14 amino acids in the CDR3, from cysteine to phenylalanine inclusive. The DNA shown is the 42-base CDR3, in frame from base 1. After removal of 6 bases from V and 6 bases from J, the junction retains 5 bases not matched to a gene. CDR1 and CDR2 are read off the germline V gene as MDHEN and SYDVKM. Details on this clone: Its cognate antigen has yet to be identified. No base quality values were provided; no much bigger clone lies one nucleotide off.

Each collaborating institution followed its own protocols to collect whole blood in K2EDTA tubes. For TCRbeta analysis, collaborator samples were shipped as frozen whole blood, as isolated PBMCs, or as DNA extracted from either sample type. TCRbeta CDR3 regions were amplified from genomic DNA by means of the immunoSEQ Assay, a bias-controlled multiplex PCR. The paper's data handling went like this. The number of nucleated cells in each sample was estimated by amplification of reference gene primers within the assay. Sequence reads were collapsed and filtered to measure the absolute abundance of every unique TCRbeta CDR3 rearrangement. For each sample, productive Simpson clonality was calculated by taking the square root of Simpson's diversity index across productive rearrangements. TCRdb holds this immuneACCESS table with in-frame rearrangements only. Some clones are missing; in checked studies, unresolved V genes explain under half, and the rest has no known cause. V and J calls plus clone size are reproduced from that table; the DNA served to infer D and trimming. The sample yields about 270,000 clones; around 81% were counted once. Of the sample, 2.5% to 3% is held by the ten largest clones.

The sequence is built from TRBV28 and TRBJ1-5; the central 10 bases match TRBD1. Sequenced input: peripheral blood. The clonotype was recovered from a woman aged 55 to 70 with active or convalescent COVID-19. CDR3 protein: CASRGQGDGQPQHF. The base sequence is TGTGCCAGCAGAGGACAGGGGGACGGTCAGCCCCAGCATTTT.